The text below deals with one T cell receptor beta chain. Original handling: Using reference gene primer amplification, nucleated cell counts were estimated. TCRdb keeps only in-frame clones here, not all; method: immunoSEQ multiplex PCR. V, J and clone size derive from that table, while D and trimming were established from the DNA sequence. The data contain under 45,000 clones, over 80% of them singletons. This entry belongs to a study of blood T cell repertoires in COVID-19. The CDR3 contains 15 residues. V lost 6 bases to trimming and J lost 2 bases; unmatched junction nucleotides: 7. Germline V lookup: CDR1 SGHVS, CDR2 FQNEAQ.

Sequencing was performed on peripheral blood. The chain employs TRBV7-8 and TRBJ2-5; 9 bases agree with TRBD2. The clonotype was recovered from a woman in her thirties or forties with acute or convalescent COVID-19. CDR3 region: CASRVSGGDQETQYF. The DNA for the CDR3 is TGTGCCAGCAGGGTTAGCGGGGGTGATCAAGAGACCCAGTACTTC.